Following are 23 T cell receptor beta chains from one sample sequenced in a study of T cell responses to AZD1222 COVID-19 vaccine. The protocol was immunoSEQ multiplex PCR, while the TCRdb copy is restricted to in-frame clones and leaves out a portion. Of about 90,000 clones in the sample, approximately 89% were seen once. The material sequenced was peripheral blood, taken 28 days after the second AZD1222 dose. These receptors all come from an adult who received the AZD1222 COVID-19 vaccine.

The rearrangement uses TRBV4-1 and TRBJ2-7; 9 nucleotides agree with TRBD2. Trimming took 3 bases from V and 0 from J; bases not matched to a gene: 3. Germline lookup yields CDR1 MGHRA and CDR2 YSYEKL. This CDR3 is 15 amino acids long. CDR3 in amino acids: CASSQLAGHSYEQYF. The DNA for the CDR3 is TGCGCCAGCAGCCAGCTAGCGGGACACTCCTACGAGCAGTACTTC.

The V call is TRBV7-8, the J call TRBJ1-5, with 7 bases that match TRBD1. Germline V CDR1 and CDR2: SGHVS, FQNEAQ. CDR3 length: 14 residues. The junction had 5 bases not matched to a gene; V was cut back by 5 bases and J by 4 bases. CDR3 in amino acids: CASSLGGRNQPQHF. CDR3 nucleotides: TGTGCCAGCAGCCTAGGGGGCAGGAATCAGCCCCAGCATTTT.

The chain uses TRBV6-4 and TRBJ2-1, with D maybe TRBD1 (6 bases). CDR1 and CDR2 (germline): MRHNA, SNTAGT. The CDR3 is made up of 15 amino acids. V dropped 0 bases and J dropped 0 bases, with 6 bases sitting between them. CDR3 coding DNA: TGTGCCAGCAGTGACTCGACAGGCTCCTACAATGAGCAGTTCTTC. This encodes CASSDSTGSYNEQFF.

V gene TRBV7-8 combines with J gene TRBJ1-1, with 11 bases matching TRBD1. The CDR3 length is 15 residues. V shed 5 bases and J 6 bases; nucleotides not matched to a gene: 8. Germline-derived CDR1 and CDR2 are SGHVS and FQNEAQ. CDR3 residues: CASSPWRTGGSEAFF. CDR3 sequence (DNA): TGTGCCAGCAGCCCCTGGCGGACAGGGGGCTCTGAAGCTTTCTTT. Filled out from reference TRBV7-8 and TRBJ1-1, the complete variable domain reads GAGVSQSPRYKVAKRGQDVALRCDPISGHVSLFWYQQALGQGPEFLTYFQNEAQLDKSGLPSDRFFAERPEGSVSTLKIQRTQQEDSAVYLCASSPWRTGGSEAFFGQGTRLTVV.

This clone was seen once. The chain joins TRBV11-1 to TRBJ1-2; D unclear. The V and J ends lost 1 base and 8 bases respectively, with 11 bases between them. The CDR3 length is 13 residues. Germline V CDR1 and CDR2: SGHAT, FQDESV (reference sequence). The CDR3 is CASSLGPAQGYTF. CDR3 sequence (DNA): TGTGCCAGCAGCTTAGGGCCGGCCCAAGGCTACACCTTC.

The chain joins TRBV20-1 to TRBJ2-5; the D gene is possibly TRBD2 (5 bases). This CDR3 region has 11 residues. Trimming removed 2 bases at V and 7 bases at J, with 8 bases between. CDR1 and CDR2 (germline): DFQATT, SNEGSKA (reference sequence). The DNA for the CDR3 is TGCAGTGCTAGAATTGGAGGGACCCAGTACTTC. Encoded protein: CSARIGGTQYF.

V gene TRBV7-2 combines with J gene TRBJ2-1; D may be TRBD1 (6 bases). The CDR3 has 14 amino acids. CDR1 and CDR2 from the germline V gene are SGHTA and FQGNSA. The V end was cut by 4 bases, the J end by 5 bases, with 12 bases between. CDR3 in DNA: TGTGCCAGCAGCTCTAGGACAGCCAACAATGAGCAGTTCTTC. Amino acids: CASSSRTANNEQFF. The full variable domain, rest sourced from reference TRBV7-2 and TRBJ2-1, is GAGVSQSPSNKVTEKGKDVELRCDPISGHTALYWYRQSLGQGLEFLIYFQGNSAPDKSGLPSDRFSAERTGGSVSTLTIQRTQQEDSAVYLCASSSRTANNEQFFGPGTRLTVL.

With respect to this clone: This same CDR3 is encoded by further DNA sequences in the sample. The genes are TRBV4-1 and TRBJ1-2, with unresolved D. There are 13 residues in the CDR3. V lost 1 base to trimming and J lost 4 bases, with 7 bases between them. Germline CDR1 MGHRA, CDR2 YSYEKL. CDR3 sequence reads: CASSQAGGYGYTF. The CDR3 region has the DNA TGCGCCAGCAGCCAAGCGGGAGGCTATGGCTACACCTTC.

The rearrangement links TRBV4-3 to TRBJ1-5; no clear D gene. The CDR3 spans 18 residues. With 1 base removed from V and 4 bases from J, the gap between germline ends came to 20 bases. The germline gives CDR1 LGHNA, CDR2 YSLEER. Written as DNA, the CDR3 is TGCGCCAGCAGCCAAGTTAACATGTCCCACCCTATAAATCAGCCCCAGCATTTT. It encodes CASSQVNMSHPINQPQHF.

This chain joins TRBV7-3 and TRBJ2-2; no firm D call. Trimming removed 5 bases at V and 7 bases at J, with 8 bases between. The CDR3 totals 12 residues. The germline CDR1 and CDR2 sequences are SGHTA and FQGTGA. CDR3 coding DNA: TGTGCCAGCAGCCAATGGGACGGGGAGCTGTTTTTT. Amino acid sequence: CASSQWDGELFF.

This rearrangement joins TRBV27 to TRBJ2-7; D possibly matches TRBD1 or TRBD2 (6 bases each). The CDR3 runs to 18 residues. Germline assignment: CDR1 MNHEY and CDR2 SMNVEV (reference sequence). V gave up 3 bases and J gave up 2 bases, with 23 bases separating them. The CDR3 nucleotides read TGTGCCAGCAGTTTTCTCCGTCTCTCCGGGGGCGGCCCCTACGAGCAGTACTTC. Translated: CASSFLRLSGGGPYEQYF.

In this sample, this clone turned up a few times. Sequence at one end of the junction differs from germline and may be a read error. The genes are TRBV7-3 and TRBJ1-1; D not resolved. This CDR3 spans 13 amino acids. The germline CDR1 and CDR2 sequences are SGHTA and FQGTGA. In nucleotides, the CDR3 is TGTGCCAGCAGCTTAATTTCGGGCTCTGAGGCTTTCTTT. This gives the protein CASSLISGSEAFF.

This chain connects TRBV6-5 to TRBJ1-1; D is ambiguous. V dropped 7 bases and J dropped 1 base, with 13 bases sitting between them. The V gene's germline CDR1 is MNHEY and CDR2 SVGAGI. The CDR3 is 14 residues long. CDR3 bases: TGTGCCAGCACATCTGGTTCCTCGAACACTGAAGCTTTCTTT. Its protein is CASTSGSSNTEAFF.

The rearrangement links TRBV28 to TRBJ1-5, with 7 bases aligning to TRBD1. Germline CDR1 reads MDHEN; CDR2 reads SYDVKM. CDR3 length equals 15 residues. V dropped 6 bases and J dropped 2; count of bases not matched to a gene: 7. The CDR3 bases are TGTGCCAGCAGGTACAGGGACAGACGCAATCAGCCCCAGCATTTT. This encodes CASRYRDRRNQPQHF. The full variable domain, in which reference TRBV28 and TRBJ1-5 provide the parts outside the CDR3, is DVKVTQSSRYLVKRTGEKVFLECVQDMDHENMFWYRQDPGLGLRLIYFSYDVKMKEKGDIPEGYSVSREKKERFSLILESASTNQTSMYLCASRYRDRRNQPQHFGDGTRLSIL.

The chain uses TRBV9 and TRBJ2-3, with 10 bases fitting TRBD2. This CDR3 region has 16 residues. Germline V lookup: CDR1 SGDLS, CDR2 YYNGEE. V lost 0 bases and J lost 4; bases outside the gene matches: 5. CDR3 in amino acids: CASSVGSSGSADTQYF. The CDR3 DNA is TGTGCCAGCAGCGTAGGCTCTAGCGGGAGCGCAGATACGCAGTATTTT.

The chain couples TRBV7-9 to TRBJ1-1; 10 bases match TRBD1. The J segment lost 11 bases and the V segment lost 4 bases, leaving 7 bases of the junction unmatched. CDR1 is SEHNR and CDR2 is FQNEAQ in the germline V gene (reference sequence). The CDR3 is made up of 13 amino acids. The CDR3 region is CASSSRQGAYAFF. CDR3 bases: TGTGCCAGCAGCTCCCGACAGGGGGCCTACGCTTTCTTT. Full variable domain (missing parts from reference TRBV7-9 and TRBJ1-1): DTGVSQNPRHKITKRGQNVTFRCDPISEHNRLYWYRQTLGQGPEFLTYFQNEAQLEKSRLLSDRFSAERPKGSFSTLEIQRTEQGDSAMYLCASSSRQGAYAFFGQGTRLTVV.

The chain links TRBV14 to TRBJ1-3, with D tentatively TRBD1 (6 bases). Trimming pared 2 bases from V and 3 bases from J, leaving 29 bases between. The CDR3 contains 21 residues. CDR1 is SGHDN and CDR2 is FVKESK in the germline V gene. The CDR3 nucleotides are TGTGCCAGCAGCCAATTCCCTGTCGGGACAACAGGGTCGAAGCGTGGAAACACCATATATTTT. This encodes CASSQFPVGTTGSKRGNTIYF. Full variable domain (outside the CDR3, taken from reference TRBV14 and TRBJ1-3): EAGVTQFPSHSVIEKGQTVTLRCDPISGHDNLYWYRRVMGKEIKFLLHFVKESKQDESGMPNNRFLAERTGGTYSTLKVQPAELEDSGVYFCASSQFPVGTTGSKRGNTIYFGEGSWLTVV.

This chain joins TRBV28 and TRBJ1-1, with D unclear. V was trimmed by 2 bases and J by 3 bases, leaving 4 bases between them. Germline V gene data show CDR1 as MDHEN and CDR2 as SYDVKM. This CDR3 is built from 12 residues. CDR3 loop: CASSLMYTEAFF. DNA of the CDR3: TGTGCCAGCAGTTTAATGTACACTGAAGCTTTCTTT.

The chain carries TRBV2 and TRBJ2-1; TRBD2 matches 13 bases. Trimming removed 7 bases from V and 8 bases from J; junction bases left unmatched: 5. CDR3 length equals 14 residues. CDR1 SNHLY and CDR2 FYNNEI come from the germline V gene. The CDR3 DNA is TGTGCCAGCACACTAGCGGGAGGGGGCGATGAGCAGTTCTTC. It translates to CASTLAGGGDEQFF.

This chain joins TRBV30 and TRBJ1-5; D uncertain. V gave up 0 bases and J gave up 4 bases, with 10 bases separating them. Germline assignment: CDR1 GTSNPN and CDR2 SVGIG (reference sequence). CDR3 length: 14 amino acids. CDR3 region: CAWSVDLTNQPQHF. Written as DNA, the CDR3 is TGTGCCTGGAGTGTTGACCTGACAAATCAGCCCCAGCATTTT.

CDR3 region: CASSSTQGHANYGYTF. Here the CDR3 DNA reads TGTGCCAGCAGCTCCACCCAGGGTCATGCTAACTATGGCTACACCTTC. The genes are TRBV7-9 and TRBJ1-2, with a possible D match to TRBD1 (5 bases). Germline V gene sequence: CDR1 SEHNR, CDR2 FQNEAQ (reference sequence). V lost 4 bases, J lost 0 bases, and 15 bases lay in between. The CDR3 is made up of 16 amino acids.

V and J are TRBV14 and TRBJ1-2; D remains ambiguous. Germline values: CDR1 SGHDN, CDR2 FVKESK. The CDR3 sequence is 13 residues long. V shed 1 base and J shed 8 bases, with 11 bases lying between them. The DNA for the CDR3 is TGTGCCAGCAGCCAAGCCGCGTTCAGCGGCTACACCTTC. Translation: CASSQAAFSGYTF.

This sequence joins TRBV4-2 and TRBJ1-1, with 9 bases lining up with TRBD1. The CDR3 sequence is 14 residues long. In germline, CDR1 is LGHNA, CDR2 YNFKEQ. V trimming: 8 bases; J trimming: 4 bases; junction bases outside the gene matches: 8. The CDR3 bases are TGTGCCAGCGAGACAGGGGGGCATGGCACTGAAGCTTTCTTT. Its translation is CASETGGHGTEAFF.